This TCR beta chain appears in the sequencing data of a study of OX40 agonist ivuxolimab in advanced cancers. About the research overall: Participants averaged about 60 years of age (range roughly 20 to 90) and were less than 85% male. One hepatocellular carcinoma and two cutaneous melanoma patients partially responded. Findings of the study overall: Averaging showed that CD8+ T cells had more expanded clones than CD4+ did.

Deletions cut 4 bases from V and 3 bases from J, with 18 bases between. CDR1 is MDHEN and CDR2 is SYDVKM in the germline V gene. The CDR3 totals 16 residues. Measured with immunoSEQ multiplex PCR; TCRdb has only the in-frame clones, and not every one. Altogether over 14,000 clones are present, around four fifths being singletons, with the ten largest covering around a third. In its sample, this clone was seen once. Its antigen remains unknown. Sequences were derived from CD4+ or CD8+ T cells sorted from blood, sampled in a trial of the OX40 agonist ivuxolimab. This clonotype was sampled from an adult with an advanced solid tumor such as melanoma, head and neck, liver or kidney cancer. The chain carries TRBV28 and TRBJ1-1; no definite D call. CDR3 sequence: CASSSRATAADTEAFF. For the CDR3, the DNA is TGTGCCAGCAGTTCTCGAGCCACGGCTGCGGACACTGAAGCTTTCTTT.